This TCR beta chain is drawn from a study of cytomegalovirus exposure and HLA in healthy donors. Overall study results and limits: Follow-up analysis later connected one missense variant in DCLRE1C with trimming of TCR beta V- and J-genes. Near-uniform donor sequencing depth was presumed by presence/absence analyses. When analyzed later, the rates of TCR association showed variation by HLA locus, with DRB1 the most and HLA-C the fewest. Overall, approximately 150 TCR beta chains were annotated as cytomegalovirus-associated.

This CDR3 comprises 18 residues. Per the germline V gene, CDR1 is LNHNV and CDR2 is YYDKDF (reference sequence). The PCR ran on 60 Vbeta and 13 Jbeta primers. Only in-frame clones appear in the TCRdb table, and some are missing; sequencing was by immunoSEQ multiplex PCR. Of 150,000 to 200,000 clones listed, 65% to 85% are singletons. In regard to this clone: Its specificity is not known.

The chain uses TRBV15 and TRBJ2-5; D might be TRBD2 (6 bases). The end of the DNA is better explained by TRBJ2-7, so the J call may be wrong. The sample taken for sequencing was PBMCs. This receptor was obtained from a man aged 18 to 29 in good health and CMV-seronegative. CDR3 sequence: CATSRGGETGTEIYEQYF. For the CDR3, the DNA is TGTGCCACCAGCAGAGGCGGGGAAACCGGGACCGAAATTTACGAGCAGTACTTC.